Listed here are 13 T cell receptor beta chains from one sample, sequenced in a study of read filtering for tumor transcriptome and immune sequencing. Molecular barcoded adaptors covering alpha/delta and beta/gamma chains were used on about 390 ng RNA. A single record per CDR3 protein comes from TCRdb applying MiXCR to the reads. The sample shows thousands of distinct CDR3 sequences, approximately 15% of them seen only once. Sequenced input: a population of CD138-negative cells sorted from bone marrow. These receptors all stem from a donor at least 40 years old with multiple myeloma.

A note on this clonotype: A far more abundant clone sits one base away, making this likely a read error. V gene TRBV12-5 combines with J gene TRBJ2-7; D unresolved. Germline values: CDR1 LGHNT, CDR2 FRNRAP. The CDR3 sequence is 11 residues long. Trimming cost V 7 bases and J 7 bases, with 11 bases left between them. The CDR3 DNA reads as TGTGCTAGTGTAAGGTACAATGAGCAGTACTTC. It translates to CASVRYNEQYF.

This clonotype was counted many times. This rearrangement joins TRBV6-2 or TRBV6-3 to TRBJ2-5; TRBD2 agrees at 7 bases. V shed 5 bases and J 2 bases; nucleotides not matched to a gene: 8. CDR3 length: 15 amino acids. CDR1 is MNHEY, CDR2 SVGEGT, per germline. This chain's CDR3 is CASSPDLGGQETQYF. In DNA form, the CDR3 reads TGTGCCAGCAGTCCGGACCTCGGGGGGCAAGAGACCCAGTACTTC.

This clonotype was recorded at least ten times. The J gene is TRBJ1-2, the V gene TRBV4-3; D gene unclear. V lost 1 base to trimming and J lost 4 bases, with 13 bases between them. The germline gives CDR1 LGHNA, CDR2 YSLEER. The CDR3 runs 15 residues. CDR3 residues: CASSQGSAGGYGYTF. The CDR3, as DNA: TGCGCCAGCAGCCAAGGGTCAGCGGGAGGCTATGGCTACACCTTC.

The rearrangement links TRBV7-9 to TRBJ2-1, with 9 nucleotides matching TRBD2. The CDR3 is made up of 17 amino acids. V shed 2 bases, J shed 8 bases, and the junction held 13 bases outside the gene matches. Germline CDR1 SEHNR, CDR2 FQNEAQ (reference sequence). CDR3 protein: CASSLRMGGGAPDEQFF. Written as DNA, the CDR3 is TGTGCCAGCAGCTTAAGGATGGGCGGGGGGGCCCCCGATGAGCAGTTCTTC.

Ten or more counts support this clonotype. The chain recombines TRBV30 with TRBJ1-2; D might be TRBD1 (5 bases). The germline V gene has CDR1 GTSNPN and CDR2 SVGIG (reference sequence). Trimming took 3 bases from V and 3 from J, leaving 17 bases between them. CDR3 length: 15 amino acids. The DNA for the CDR3 is TGTGCCTGGAGCAGACGGGGACCAGTTCACTATGGCTACACCTTC. Translation: CAWSRRGPVHYGYTF.

In this sample, this clonotype turned up many times. J is TRBJ1-5 and V is TRBV19; possible D gene TRBD1, 6 bases. The CDR3 runs to 14 residues. Germline lookup yields CDR1 LNHDA and CDR2 SQIVND (reference sequence). Trimming took 5 bases from V and 5 from J, leaving 13 bases between them. The CDR3 is CASSDRSGDQPQHF. CDR3 nucleotide sequence: TGTGCCAGTAGTGACAGGAGCGGAGATCAGCCCCAGCATTTT.

Many counts were recorded for this clonotype. The CDR3 DNA is TGCGCCAGCAGCCATGATAACAGGGAGCTCCAGCCCCAGCATTTT. Its protein is CASSHDNRELQPQHF. The V and J genes are TRBV4-1 and TRBJ1-5; tentative D call: TRBD1 (6 bases). Germline V gives CDR1 MGHRA, CDR2 YSYEKL. V was trimmed by 3 bases and J by 7 bases, leaving 16 bases between them. This CDR3 has 15 amino acids.

This clonotype was detected ten times or more. The V gene is TRBV20-1, the J gene TRBJ1-1; 10 nucleotides align to TRBD1. There are 15 residues in the CDR3. Per germline, CDR1 DFQATT and CDR2 SNEGSKA (reference sequence). J was trimmed by 5 bases and V by 2 bases; bases with no gene match: 8. This CDR3 is CSARPDRGRGTEAFF. The DNA of the CDR3 is TGCAGTGCTAGACCCGACAGGGGGCGCGGGACTGAAGCTTTCTTT.

In its sample, this clonotype was seen many times. The rearrangement uses TRBV20-1 and TRBJ2-7; TRBD2 might be the D (7 bases). V lost 4 bases and J 2 bases, leaving 18 bases between the germline ends. This CDR3 contains 15 residues. From germline, CDR1 is DFQATT and CDR2 SNEGSKA (reference sequence). The CDR3 DNA reads as TGCAGTGCTAAGGGGGAAGAGCGGGGAACCTACGAGCAGTACTTC. It translates to CSAKGEERGTYEQYF.

At least ten counts were recorded for this clonotype. The genes are TRBV6-5 and TRBJ2-1; D call uncertain. The germline gives CDR1 MNHEY, CDR2 SVGAGI. Between the trimmed V and J ends, which lost 5 bases and 1 base, there was a span of 12 bases. The CDR3 is 15 amino acids. DNA for the CDR3: TGTGCCAGCAGTCAACGTCGGAATTCCTACAATGAGCAGTTCTTC. Translating gives CASSQRRNSYNEQFF.

There are many counts of this clonotype. This chain joins TRBV30 and TRBJ1-3; tentative D call: TRBD1 (5 bases). Germline CDR1 reads GTSNPN; CDR2 reads SVGIG (reference sequence). This CDR3 is 17 amino acids long. Between the trimmed V and J ends, which lost 2 bases and 2 bases, there was a span of 19 bases. CDR3 in DNA: TGTGCCTGGAGTTATGGGGCCACACTTTGGCCTGGAAACACCATATATTTT. Amino acid sequence: CAWSYGATLWPGNTIYF.

This clonotype was picked up one time. The rearrangement joins TRBV14 to TRBJ2-1; the D is unclear. The ends were cut back, 3 bases at V and 0 bases at J, with 12 bases in the middle. The CDR3 has 16 residues. Germline CDR1 SGHDN, CDR2 FVKESK. Here the CDR3 reads CASSHERLSSYNEQFF. The CDR3 DNA is TGTGCCAGCAGCCATGAACGGCTGAGCTCCTACAATGAGCAGTTCTTC. The variable domain in full, with the rest retrieved from reference TRBV14 and TRBJ2-1, is EAGVTQFPSHSVIEKGQTVTLRCDPISGHDNLYWYRRVMGKEIKFLLHFVKESKQDESGMPNNRFLAERTGGTYSTLKVQPAELEDSGVYFCASSHERLSSYNEQFFGPGTRLTVL.

This clonotype was picked up many times. J is TRBJ1-1 and V is TRBV5-1; TRBD1 matches at 7 bases. Germline V CDR1 and CDR2: SGHRS, YFSETQ. The CDR3 consists of 14 residues. Trimming cost V 4 bases and J 0 bases; bases outside gene matches: 3. The DNA of the CDR3 is TGCGCCAGCAGCCCGGGACAGATGAACACTGAAGCTTTCTTT. Translating it yields CASSPGQMNTEAFF. The variable domain in full, completed from reference TRBV5-1 and TRBJ1-1, reads KAGVTQTPRYLIKTRGQQVTLSCSPISGHRSVSWYQQTPGQGLQFLFEYFSETQRNKGNFPGRFSGRQFSNSRSEMNVSTLELGDSALYLCASSPGQMNTEAFFGQGTRLTVV.